A selection of T cell receptor beta chains follows, all from one sample in a study of T-cell memory formation after mild COVID-19. TCRdb ran MiXCR on the 5' RACE reads and lists one entry per CDR3 protein. The repertoire holds around 250,000 distinct CDR3 sequences, with 15% to 20% as singletons. Source material: PBMCs or a T cell subset sorted from them (not recorded which). All receptors derive from a man aged 18 to 29 who had mild COVID-19 (a few samples of this study predate the infection). Cell type and time point are not known. The CDR3 runs from the conserved cysteine through the conserved F or W. A D gene is named only where the DNA matches it firmly. Only some rows state a clone size, as once, few, many or a class for expanded clones.

V	J	size	D	CDR3	DNA
TRBV24-1	TRBJ2-1	-	-	CATGIYNEQFF	TGTGCCACGGGGATCTACAATGAGCAGTTCTTC
TRBV4-2	TRBJ1-2	few	-	CASSQVGGNYGYTF	TGTGCCAGCAGCCAAGTAGGGGGTAACTATGGCTACACCTTC
TRBV12-3/TRBV12-4	TRBJ1-1	few	-	CASSHRDMNTEAFF	TGTGCCAGCAGTCACAGGGACATGAACACTGAAGCTTTCTTT
TRBV12-3/TRBV12-4	TRBJ1-4	many	-	CASRGTEESTNEKLFF	TGTGCCAGCAGGGGGACGGAGGAATCAACTAATGAAAAACTGTTTTTT
TRBV6-2/TRBV6-3	TRBJ1-4	few	-	CASSGLPGRNNEKLFF	TGTGCCAGCAGCGGGCTCCCGGGACGGAATAATGAAAAACTGTTTTTT
TRBV28	TRBJ2-5	few	-	CASSYRSFQETQYF	TGTGCCAGCAGTTACCGCAGCTTTCAAGAGACCCAGTACTTC
TRBV3-1	TRBJ1-2	-	-	CASSQHDRTIYTF	TGTGCCAGCAGCCAACACGACAGGACCATCTACACCTTC
TRBV18	TRBJ2-3	few	-	CASSPTSGSDTQYF	TGTGCCAGCTCACCAACCAGCGGTTCAGATACGCAGTATTTT
TRBV19	TRBJ2-6	few	-	CASTSRQAISSGANVLTF	TGTGCCAGTACCTCACGACAGGCGATAAGCTCTGGGGCCAACGTCCTGACTTTC
TRBV20-1	TRBJ1-2	-	-	CSARDPQGGDGYTF	TGCAGTGCTAGAGATCCCCAGGGAGGGGATGGCTACACCTTC
TRBV6-2/TRBV6-3	TRBJ1-2	few	-	CASSHPQWETYGYTF	TGTGCCAGCAGTCACCCCCAGTGGGAAACCTATGGCTACACCTTC
TRBV4-1	TRBJ2-3	few	TRBD2	CASSHLRGGDTQYF	TGCGCCAGCAGCCATCTCCGGGGGGGAGATACGCAGTATTTT
TRBV6-4	TRBJ2-7	-	-	CASSAYSDRRDEQYF	TGTGCCAGCAGTGCCTATTCTGACAGGAGAGACGAGCAGTACTTC
TRBV5-1	TRBJ1-1	few	-	CASSLLKGPTEAFF	TGCGCCAGCAGCTTGCTCAAGGGGCCCACTGAAGCTTTCTTT
TRBV7-8	TRBJ1-3	few	-	CASSRSGGDTIYF	TGTGCCAGCAGCCGGTCCGGGGGGGACACCATATATTTT
TRBV24-1	TRBJ2-1	-	-	CATSDPRRRNEQFF	TGTGCCACCAGTGACCCACGACGTCGCAATGAGCAGTTCTTC
TRBV12-3/TRBV12-4	TRBJ2-3	few	-	CASSFHQGSTDTQYF	TGTGCCAGCAGTTTTCATCAGGGTAGTACAGATACGCAGTATTTT
TRBV5-1	TRBJ2-7	few	-	CASSTLGGRGDEQYF	TGCGCCAGCAGCACCCTAGGGGGGCGCGGGGACGAGCAGTACTTC
TRBV12-3/TRBV12-4	TRBJ1-2	few	-	CASSLPPAENYGYTF	TGTGCCAGCAGCCTCCCTCCGGCCGAGAACTATGGCTACACCTTC
TRBV10-3	TRBJ1-5	few	-	CAISESWGRGDNQPQHF	TGTGCCATCAGTGAGTCTTGGGGGCGAGGGGACAATCAGCCCCAGCATTTT